This passage covers 22 T cell receptor beta chains from one sample sequenced in a study of response to subunit inactivated influenza vaccine. A single record per CDR3 protein comes from TCRdb applying MiXCR to the RT-PCR reads. The sample comprises more than 700,000 distinct CDR3 sequences, less than 25% of which are singletons, and roughly 10% rests with the top ten. Sequences were derived from PBMCs from blood, sampled less than 6 days after vaccination. All receptors derive from a man aged 50 to 59 who received an inactivated influenza vaccine.

This chain links TRBV6-2 or TRBV6-3 with TRBJ2-7; 8 bases line up with TRBD1. The CDR3 covers 17 residues. Trimming cost V 2 bases and J 0 bases; bases outside gene matches: 9. The germline CDR1 and CDR2 sequences are MNHEY and SVGEGT. CDR3 sequence reads: CASSYLARDRSSYEQYF. For the CDR3, the DNA is TGTGCCAGCAGTTACCTGGCCCGGGACAGGAGCTCCTACGAGCAGTACTTC.

This clonotype has more than one count but fewer than ten. V and J are TRBV4-3 and TRBJ2-3, with 7 nucleotides matching TRBD1. Germline V gene data show CDR1 as LGHNA and CDR2 as YSLEER. CDR3 length: 16 residues. J was trimmed by 7 bases and V by 0 bases; bases with no gene match: 10. CDR3 in DNA: TGCGCCAGCAGCCAAGATCTGAGAGGGGGCCGTCATACGCAGTATTTT. It codes for CASSQDLRGGRHTQYF.

Ten or more counts support this clonotype. The chain carries TRBV20-1 and TRBJ1-2; D perhaps matches TRBD1 (6 bases). The CDR3 contains 12 residues. Per germline, CDR1 DFQATT and CDR2 SNEGSKA (reference sequence). The V end was cut by 4 bases, the J end by 4 bases, with 10 bases between. CDR3 loop: CSATDSSYGYTF. In nucleotides, the CDR3 is TGCAGTGCTACGGACAGCAGCTATGGCTACACCTTC.

About this clonotype: Lacking the conserved final phenylalanine or tryptophan, this CDR3 likely reflects a read error. The chain carries TRBV28 and TRBJ1-2; D gene unclear. Per the germline V gene, CDR1 is MDHEN and CDR2 is SYDVKM. The CDR3 loop spans 14 amino acids. The V end was cut by 5 bases, the J end by 7 bases, with 17 bases between. CDR3 DNA sequence: TGTGCCAGCAGTCCGGAGGGATCGGTGGGTGGCTACACCTTA. It is translated as CASSPEGSVGGYTL.

J is TRBJ1-3 and V is TRBV15; no reliable D call. This CDR3 is built from 15 residues. Trimming shortened V by 0 bases and J by 4 bases, and 10 bases separated the two germline ends. Germline V gene data show CDR1 as LNHNV and CDR2 as YYDKDF (reference sequence). The CDR3 nucleotides read TGTGCCACCAGCAGAGATATCGCCAAGGGAAACACCATATATTTT. Translated: CATSRDIAKGNTIYF.

V gene TRBV7-2 combines with J gene TRBJ1-1; D unresolved. CDR3 length: 14 residues. The V gene lost 4 bases and the J gene lost 2 bases, with 11 bases spanning the gap. Looked up from germline, CDR1 is SGHTA and CDR2 is FQGNSA. Written as DNA, the CDR3 is TGTGCCAGCAGCTCCATTGCCCCAAACACTGAAGCTTTCTTT. Amino acid sequence: CASSSIAPNTEAFF.

The table lists this clonotype with a few counts. The V and J genes are TRBV6-2 or TRBV6-3 and TRBJ1-1; no firm D call. Trimming left V 7 bases short and J 0 bases short, with 12 bases between. Germline V lookup: CDR1 MNHEY, CDR2 SVGEGT. The CDR3 is made up of 14 amino acids. The CDR3 region has the DNA TGTGCCAGCAACCCTGCCTTAGTGAACACTGAAGCTTTCTTT. Translation gives CASNPALVNTEAFF.

The chain joins TRBV4-2 to TRBJ2-5, with a tentative D call TRBD1 (7 bases). This CDR3 contains 16 residues. Trimming removed 1 base from V and 5 bases from J, with 17 bases in between. In germline, CDR1 is LGHNA, CDR2 YNFKEQ. In DNA form, the CDR3 reads TGTGCCAGCAGCCAAGGACAGGGAGGTCGGCAGGAGACCCAGTACTTC. Amino acids: CASSQGQGGRQETQYF.

This rearrangement joins TRBV7-8 to TRBJ2-7, with D possibly being TRBD1 (6 bases). V was trimmed by 10 bases and J by 6 bases, leaving 13 bases between them. The germline V gene has CDR1 SGHVS and CDR2 FQNEAQ. The CDR3 extends over 11 amino acids. CDR3 protein: CATSLGGEQYF. In DNA form, the CDR3 reads TGTGCCACCTCATTAGGGGGCGAGCAGTACTTC.

This rearrangement joins TRBV7-2 to TRBJ2-1; 7 bases are shared with TRBD1. V shed 0 bases, J shed 10 bases, and the junction held 6 bases outside the gene matches. From germline, CDR1 is SGHTA and CDR2 FQGNSA. CDR3 length: 14 amino acids. The CDR3 is CASSLAGGSLEQFF. The CDR3 region has the DNA TGTGCCAGCAGCTTAGCAGGGGGCTCTTTAGAGCAGTTCTTC.

This chain uses TRBV12-3 or TRBV12-4 with TRBJ2-7, with D possibly being TRBD2 (6 bases). The CDR3 is 13 residues long. Trimming stripped 3 bases from V and 4 bases from J, with 10 bases between. CDR3 region: CASSFSGLYEQYF. The CDR3, as DNA: TGTGCCAGCAGTTTCAGCGGGCTTTACGAGCAGTACTTC.

The CDR3 sequence: CASSRLLAGGSQIPLEQYF. The DNA of the CDR3 is TGCGCCAGCAGCCGGCTCCTAGCGGGAGGGAGCCAAATCCCCCTCGAGCAGTACTTC. The chain employs TRBV4-3 and TRBJ2-7; 12 bases match TRBD2. CDR3 length: 19 amino acids. Germline CDR1 and CDR2: LGHNA and YSLEER. V trimming: 4 bases; J trimming: 6 bases; junction bases outside the gene matches: 19.

The V gene is TRBV4-2, the J gene TRBJ2-3; possibly TRBD2 for D (7 bases). The length of the CDR3 is 19 residues. Trimming removed 0 bases from V and 1 base from J, with 20 bases in between. Germline V gene lookup returns CDR1 LGHNA and CDR2 YNFKEQ. The CDR3 loop is CASSQDLGGGRFGTDTQYF. The CDR3 region has the DNA TGTGCCAGCAGCCAAGATTTAGGGGGGGGCCGGTTCGGCACAGATACGCAGTATTTT.

V gene TRBV5-6 combines with J gene TRBJ2-4; 7 nucleotides line up with TRBD2. The germline CDR1 and CDR2 sequences are SGHDT and YYEEEE. The CDR3 contains 15 residues. Trimming cost V 0 bases and J 16 bases; bases outside gene matches: 16. Written as DNA, the CDR3 is TGTGCCAGCAGCTTGGCAGCGGGGACGGGGGGAGATAGTTACTTC. It codes for CASSLAAGTGGDSYF.

This clonotype was counted ten times or more. The chain carries TRBV5-6 and TRBJ1-6; no clear D gene. The V gene's germline CDR1 is SGHDT and CDR2 YYEEEE. The CDR3 totals 16 residues. V was shortened by 2 bases and J by 7 bases, with 16 bases between the two germline ends. CDR3 region: CASSFLSARGNSPLHF. DNA for the CDR3: TGTGCCAGCAGCTTCTTGTCTGCCCGAGGGAATTCACCCCTCCACTTT.

In this sample, this clonotype turned up a few times. This rearrangement joins TRBV4-1 to TRBJ1-1, with 11 bases lining up with TRBD1. Germline trimming cut 3 bases from V and 7 bases from J; bases unmatched to any gene: 10. The CDR3 contains 16 residues. Germline-derived CDR1 and CDR2 are MGHRA and YSYEKL. CDR3 DNA: TGCGCCAGCAGCCACCTTACCGGGACAGGGGGAGGTGAAGCTTTCTTT. Its translation is CASSHLTGTGGGEAFF.

This clonotype came up a few times. The chain carries TRBV29-1 and TRBJ2-2, with D possibly matching TRBD1 (5 bases). The CDR3 has 15 amino acids. V gave up 4 bases and J gave up 1 base, with 13 bases separating them. Germline V gene sequence: CDR1 SQVTM, CDR2 ANQGSEA. CDR3 amino acids: CSVASQGLNTGELFF. The CDR3 coding sequence is TGCAGCGTTGCGTCCCAGGGATTGAACACCGGGGAGCTGTTTTTT.

This clonotype was seen more than once but under ten times. The CDR3 sequence is CASRLTSTYNEQFF. The DNA for the CDR3 is TGTGCCAGCAGGTTGACAAGTACCTACAATGAGCAGTTCTTC. The V gene is TRBV28, the J gene TRBJ2-1; D is undetermined. Trimming left V 6 bases short and J 2 bases short, with 11 bases between. CDR1 and CDR2 (germline): MDHEN, SYDVKM. The CDR3 consists of 14 residues.

This clonotype occurred a few times. V usage is TRBV4-3 and J usage is TRBJ1-2, with a tentative D call TRBD1 (5 bases). CDR3 length: 15 residues. Germline CDR1 LGHNA, CDR2 YSLEER. V dropped 0 bases and J dropped 4 bases, with 12 bases sitting between them. The CDR3 loop is CASSQDGTAFYGYTF. In DNA form, the CDR3 reads TGCGCCAGCAGCCAAGACGGGACGGCATTCTATGGCTACACCTTC.

This clonotype was seen repeatedly, ten times or more. The J gene is TRBJ2-1, the V gene TRBV12-3 or TRBV12-4; D gene uncertain. V lost 4 bases, J lost 5 bases, and 6 bases lay in between. The CDR3 covers 12 residues. For the CDR3, the DNA is TGTGCCAGCAGTTCCTTAAACAATGAGCAGTTCTTC. Protein: CASSSLNNEQFF.

The V and J genes are TRBV7-9 and TRBJ1-1; a weak D match, TRBD1 (6 bases). The germline V gene encodes CDR1 SEHNR and CDR2 FQNEAQ (reference sequence). Trimming stripped 10 bases from V and 3 bases from J, with 21 bases between. The CDR3 runs to 15 residues. The CDR3 loop reads CATSALGGGDTEAFF. CDR3 DNA: TGTGCCACCTCAGCTCTAGGGGGAGGGGACACTGAAGCTTTCTTT.

This clonotype was detected a few times. The chain combines TRBV5-1 with TRBJ2-7, with 13 positions matching TRBD2. CDR3 length: 17 residues. V trimming: 2 bases; J trimming: 6 bases; junction bases outside the gene matches: 11. Germline lookup yields CDR1 SGHRS and CDR2 YFSETQ. The CDR3 region is CASSLELAGGPVGEQYF. For the CDR3, the DNA is TGCGCCAGCAGCTTAGAACTAGCGGGGGGGCCTGTGGGCGAGCAGTACTTC.